This T cell receptor (beta chain) is from a study of CD8 T cells in ankylosing spondylitis. Study-level points and caveats: In the blood and synovial fluid of reactive arthritis, some motif variants had been previously reported. Disease-linked clones were CD8+ and relatively rare in peripheral blood. Among TCR beta sequences, a motif of several highly homologous variants appeared characteristic of ankylosing spondylitis blood.

Comments on this clonotype: No antigen is known for it.

TCRdb re-called the 5' RACE reads through MiXCR, storing one row per CDR3 protein. This table has approximately 150,000 distinct CDR3 sequences, under 20% appearing once. The CDR3 consists of 16 residues. The germline V gene has CDR1 LGHDT and CDR2 YNNKEL (reference sequence). J gave up 5 bases and V 0 bases, and 7 bases lay outside the gene matches. The sequence was obtained from a male donor with ankylosing spondylitis. V is TRBV3-1 and J is TRBJ2-1; the match to TRBD2 covers 7 bases. The sequenced material came from blood, either unsorted or a sorted T cell fraction (not recorded which). CDR3 bases: TGTGCCAGCAGCCAAGATTTTGGGCGGGAGAACAATGAGCAGTTCTTC. It yields the protein CASSQDFGRENNEQFF.